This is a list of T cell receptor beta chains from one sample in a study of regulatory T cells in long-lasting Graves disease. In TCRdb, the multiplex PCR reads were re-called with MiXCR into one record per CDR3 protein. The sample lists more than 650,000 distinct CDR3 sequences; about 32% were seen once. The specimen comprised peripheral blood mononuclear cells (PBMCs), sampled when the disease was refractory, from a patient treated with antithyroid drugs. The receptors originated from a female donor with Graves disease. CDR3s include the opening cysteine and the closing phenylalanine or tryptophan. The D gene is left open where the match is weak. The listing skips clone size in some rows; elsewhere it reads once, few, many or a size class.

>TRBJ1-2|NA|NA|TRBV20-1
CSAETEGYNYGYTF
TGCAGTGCTGAGACGGAGGGATATAACTATGGCTACACCTTC
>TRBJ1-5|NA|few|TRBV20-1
CSAKTAFSDQPQHF
TGCAGTGCAAAGACCGCTTTTTCAGATCAGCCCCAGCATTTT
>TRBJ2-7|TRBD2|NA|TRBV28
CASSFGELAGYEQYF
TGTGCCAGCAGTTTTGGTGAGCTAGCGGGGTACGAGCAGTACTTC
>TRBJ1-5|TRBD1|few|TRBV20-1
CSASLTGGSNQPQHF
TGCAGTGCTTCCCTGACAGGGGGCAGCAATCAGCCCCAGCATTTT
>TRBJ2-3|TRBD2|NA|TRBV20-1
CSARVETSGNTDTQYF
TGCAGTGCTAGAGTCGAGACTAGCGGGAACACAGATACGCAGTATTTT
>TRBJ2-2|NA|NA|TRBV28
CASSLGRLIGGELFF
TGTGCCAGCAGTTTGGGTCGGTTGATAGGCGGGGAGCTGTTTTTT
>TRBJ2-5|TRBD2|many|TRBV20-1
CSARPGREGGETQYF
TGCAGTGCTAGACCGGGCAGGGAGGGAGGAGAGACCCAGTACTTC
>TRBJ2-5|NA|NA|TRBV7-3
CASSLTWGETQYF
TGTGCCAGCAGCTTAACTTGGGGGGAGACCCAGTACTTC
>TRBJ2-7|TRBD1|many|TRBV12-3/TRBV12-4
CASRPPPGQHSWAYEQYF
TGTGCCAGCAGACCACCTCCGGGACAGCACTCATGGGCCTACGAGCAGTACTTC
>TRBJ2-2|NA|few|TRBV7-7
CASSFETTNTGELFF
TGTGCCAGCAGCTTTGAGACTACGAACACCGGGGAGCTGTTTTTT
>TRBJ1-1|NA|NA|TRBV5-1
CASSPVAGFGTEAFF
TGCGCCAGCAGCCCTGTGGCTGGGTTCGGGACTGAAGCTTTCTTT
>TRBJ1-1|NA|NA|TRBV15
CATSRDRWPGGGTEAFF
TGTGCCACCAGCAGAGATCGATGGCCGGGGGGAGGCACTGAAGCTTTCTTT